This record concerns one TCR beta chain sequence. The table lists this clonotype with many counts. Its antigen is not yet known. No per-base quality is available; no much larger clone lies one base away. This specimen's time point label, interpreted: newly diagnosed GD, antithyroid drugs for less than 3 months. RNA was extracted from PBMCs in TRIzol for both TCR sequencing and RNA sequencing. The diagnosis of Graves' disease followed American Thyroid Association guidelines. Recruitment of patients was carried out at an endocrinology department in Xi'an, China. Each patient gave roughly 8.4 milliliters of peripheral blood, collected in an EDTA anticoagulant tube. Ficoll Paque Plus density gradient separation was used to isolate PBMCs, and no additional T cell sorting was done. RNA quality was checked with an Agilent 2100 Bioanalyzer and agarose gel, and concentration with a NanoDrop 2000. Receptors were amplified or captured by multiplex PCR. Sequencing was carried out with an Illumina HiSeq 4000. CDR3 regions were amplified by Arm-PCR with iRepertoire HTBI primers to construct TCR beta libraries. PCR products were gel purified before sequencing. The published analysis was carried out like this. Gene usage analysis of CDR3 amino acid clonotypes relied on the approximately 62 TRBV and over 13 TRBJ segments identified across samples. Filtered high-quality paired reads were merged into contigs using COPE and FqMerger. Contigs were aligned with BLAST to IMGT TRBV, TRBD and TRBJ reference genes, and CDR3 was defined per IMGT. Clonotypes above 0.1% frequency were classified as highly expanded clones. Shannon entropy was used to measure repertoire diversity, and the Gini coefficient was used to measure V-J evenness. A clonotype found in more than one individual was treated as public. Clones were called with MiXCR by TCRdb after fastp trimmed the public reads at Q25, and only in-frame beta chains were retained. Here each entry gathers all rows of one CDR3 protein and keeps the most common genes and DNA. These V and J calls derive from TCRdb rather than the authors' analysis. Counted in this sample were hundreds of thousands of distinct CDR3 sequences; 16% of them appeared once. In total, the top ten clones hold 30% of the sample.

This sample stems from a study of regulatory T cells in long-lasting Graves disease (dated by TCRdb to about 2021). Regarding the study in general: In the newly diagnosed Graves' disease group, patients had been taking antithyroid drugs for less than 3 months. The study was registered as a clinical trial and conducted in China. Persistent Graves' disease patients were compared with newly diagnosed Graves' disease patients by peripheral blood TCR sequencing and RNA sequencing. A total of around 33 samples were covered by TCR sequencing, comprising approximately 13 persistent and around 20 newly diagnosed Graves' disease patients.

The paper's findings and limits, for the study overall: The study examined only peripheral blood because the primary lesion, thyroid tissue, could not be accessed. More public clonotypes were shared among persistent patients (roughly 2,900) than among newly diagnosed patients (approximately 1,000). Preferential use of TRBV28, TRBJ1-2 and TRBJ2-5 was observed in persistent disease, whereas TRBV20-1 and TRBJ2-1 were favored in newly diagnosed disease. Persistent Graves' disease patients showed lower TCR Shannon entropy and fewer highly expanded clones than newly diagnosed patients, suggesting clonal expansion. The authors noted that the small sample size was a limitation that may lower accuracy. Sequencing and analysis were limited to the TCR beta chain.

Taken from the germline V gene (reference sequence), the CDR1 and CDR2 loops are SEHNR and FQNEAQ. V gives up 5 bases and J gives up 4 bases, and the segment between their germline ends measures 11 bases. From the cysteine through the phenylalanine, the CDR3 covers 13 amino acids. The kept DNA is CDR3 alone, 39 bases in frame from the first base. The same data also went into a second study, on T cells in Graves' hyperthyroidism and ophthalmopathy. That second publication adds: Stable Graves' hyperthyroidism was defined as the absence of progression to ophthalmopathy over 18 months of follow-up. Hyperthyroidism patients were aged 18 to 65 years and newly diagnosed, with disease duration of less than 2 months. The study excluded patients with uncontrolled infections, other autoimmune diseases, pregnancy or lactation. Diagnoses were established on the basis of clinical symptoms, serum thyroxine and TRAb, thyroid ultrasound, and orbital computed tomography. The TCR CDR3 was subjected to a first round of RT-PCR using the HTBI primer set and the Qiagen OneStep RT-PCR kit. Most expanded thyroid clonotypes (frequency above 0.001) were also found in blood, which suggests that blood repertoires may mirror thyroid immune responses. Ophthalmopathy was separated from stable hyperthyroidism by a 13 V-J signature model, with 85% to 90% sensitivity and around 81% specificity obtained in cross-validation and 80%/75% obtained in testing. In validation, the model predicted progression to ophthalmopathy with approximately 71% sensitivity and around 72% specificity, a median of about 6 months before onset. To identify distinguishing TCR V-J signatures, a discovery cohort of 90 to 100 patients was used, comprising 43 with Graves' ophthalmopathy and around 60 with stable Graves' hyperthyroidism. An independent validation cohort of around 19 hyperthyroidism patients and about 16 patients who later progressed to ophthalmopathy tested prospective prediction of ophthalmopathy. For training and testing, the roughly 93 patients in the discovery cohort were randomly divided in a 7:3 ratio. In addition, the study compared T-cell repertoires in thyroid tissue and in blood from several Graves' hyperthyroidism patients. After sampling, hyperthyroidism patients received methimazole starting at 30 mg daily, and ophthalmopathy patients received high-dose intravenous methylprednisolone. Libraries were constructed in a second round of multiplex PCR, after which size selection and purification were carried out. Sequencing of the libraries was done on an Illumina HiSeq2000 using paired-end 100 bp reads. SOAPnuke was used to process the raw data, with reads discarded if the reads contained adapters or uncalled bases, had a mean Phred below 15, or lacked an exact constant-primer or identifier match. COPE v1.2.5 was used to merge the high-quality paired reads, and each unique nucleotide sequence was defined as a clonotype. MiTCR v1.1 was used to align the clonotypes against IMGT TRBV, TRBD and TRBJ reference segments. The analysis included only V-J combinations with a frequency above 0.0001, which together covered about 99% of the repertoires. The TCS score was defined as F50 (clonal expansion) divided by E x V (chaos), with BLOSUM62-based TCRdist calculated between CDR3 peptides within each V-J. Welch's t-statistics and random forest reduced fewer than 550 V-J features to 13, which were used in a naive Bayes classifier (R e1071). Sample size was not statistically predetermined, and investigators were not blinded to group allocation. The paper describes TCR Vbeta CDR3 sequencing of 140 or so peripheral blood samples, made up of about 40 ophthalmopathy patients, around 78 hyperthyroidism patients and 17 progressor patients.

The clonotype comes from a man between 35 and 55 years old with Graves disease. Donor details come from another sample of the same person, matched by shared clones. The sequence is built from TRBV7-9 and TRBJ2-5, and TRBD1 may be the D gene, going by 6 matching bases. The source was peripheral blood mononuclear cells (PBMCs), collected at new diagnosis, from a patient treated with antithyroid drugs. In nucleotides, the sequence is TGTGCCAGCAGCCAGGCAGGGGTAGAGACCCAGTACTTC. The encoded protein is CASSQAGVETQYF.